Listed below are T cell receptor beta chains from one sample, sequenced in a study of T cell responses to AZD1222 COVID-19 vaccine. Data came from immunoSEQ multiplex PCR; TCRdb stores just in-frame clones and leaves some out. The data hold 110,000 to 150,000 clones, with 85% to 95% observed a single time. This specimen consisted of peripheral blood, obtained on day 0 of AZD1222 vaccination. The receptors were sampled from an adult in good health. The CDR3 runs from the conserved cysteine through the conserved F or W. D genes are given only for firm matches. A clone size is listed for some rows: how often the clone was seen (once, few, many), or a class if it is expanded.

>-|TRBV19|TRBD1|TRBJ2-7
TGTGCCAGTAGTAGGACAGGGGCCACCTACGAGCAGTACTTC
CASSRTGATYEQYF
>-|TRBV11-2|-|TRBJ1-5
TGTGCCAGCAGCTTGGGGGATCAGCCCCAGCATTTT
CASSLGDQPQHF
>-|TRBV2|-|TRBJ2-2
TGTGCCAGCAGTGGACCGGGACTTACGAACACCGGGGAGCTGTTTTTT
CASSGPGLTNTGELFF
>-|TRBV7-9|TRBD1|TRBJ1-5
TGTGCCAGCAGCTTAGGGACAGGGAAGCGGCAGCCCCAGCATTTT
CASSLGTGKRQPQHF
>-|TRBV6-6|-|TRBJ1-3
TGTGCCAGCAGTTACTCACCACCATGGGACACCATATATTTT
CASSYSPPWDTIYF
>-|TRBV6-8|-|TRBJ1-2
TGTGCCAGCCTTTGGGACCGGCCTAACTATGGCTACACCTTC
CASLWDRPNYGYTF
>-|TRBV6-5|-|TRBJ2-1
TGTGCCAGCAGTTACACCGCCGTTTTTATGTACAATGAGCAGTTCTTC
CASSYTAVFMYNEQFF
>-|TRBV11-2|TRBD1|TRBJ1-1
TGTGCCAGCAGCTGGGACAGAAACACTGAAGCTTTCTTT
CASSWDRNTEAFF
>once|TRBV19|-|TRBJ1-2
TGTGCCAGTCTCTCCGGTAATGGCTACACCTTC
CASLSGNGYTF
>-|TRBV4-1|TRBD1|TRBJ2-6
TGCGCCAGCAGCCAAGGACAGGGAAGCTCTGGGGCCAACGTCCTGACTTTC
CASSQGQGSSGANVLTF
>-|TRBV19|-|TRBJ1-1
TGTGCCAGTAGTCTCTCGAGTGGGACTTTCTTT
CASSLSSGTFF
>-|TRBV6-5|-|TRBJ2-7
TGTGCCAGCAGGCAGACAGGCCACGTCTACGAGCAGTACTTC
CASRQTGHVYEQYF
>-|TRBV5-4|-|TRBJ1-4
TGTGCCAGCAGCCAAGCGTCCTCAGGGTTTGATGAAAAACTGTTTTTT
CASSQASSGFDEKLFF
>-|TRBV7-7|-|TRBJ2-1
TGTGCTAGCAGCCTCGGGACTTACAATGAGCAGTTCTTC
CASSLGTYNEQFF
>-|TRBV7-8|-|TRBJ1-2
TGTGCCAGCAGCTTAAGAGGGATATATGGCTACACCTTC
CASSLRGIYGYTF
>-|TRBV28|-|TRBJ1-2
TGTGCCAGCAGTTATCAGGACAGTAACTATGGCTACACCTTC
CASSYQDSNYGYTF
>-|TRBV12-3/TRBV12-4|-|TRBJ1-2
TGTGCCAGCAGTCCCCAATCGAGGGGCTACACCTTC
CASSPQSRGYTF
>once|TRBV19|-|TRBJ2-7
TGTGCCAGTAGCGTGGGTCCTGGAGAGCAGTACTTC
CASSVGPGEQYF
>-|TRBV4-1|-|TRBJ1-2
TGCGCCAGCAGCCAAGGAAAGGAGGACTTCTATGGCTACACCTTC
CASSQGKEDFYGYTF
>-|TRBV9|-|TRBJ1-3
TGTGCCAGCAGCGTAACTGACTCATCCTCTGGAAACACCATATATTTT
CASSVTDSSSGNTIYF
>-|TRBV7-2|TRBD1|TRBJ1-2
TGTGCCAGCAGCTTTAGGGGGCCGATTGGCTACACCTTC
CASSFRGPIGYTF
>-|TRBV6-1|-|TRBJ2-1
TGTGCCAGCAGTGAACAACTGGAGCGCCCGTTTCTCAATGAGCAGTTCTTC
CASSEQLERPFLNEQFF
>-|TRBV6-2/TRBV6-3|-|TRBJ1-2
TGTGCCAGCAGTTGGGGAGGCAGGGGCTATGGCTACACCTTC
CASSWGGRGYGYTF
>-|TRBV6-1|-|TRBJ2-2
TGTGCCAGCAGTGATCGGACGTTTAACACCGGGGAGCTGTTTTTT
CASSDRTFNTGELFF
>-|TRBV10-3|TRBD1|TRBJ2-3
TGTGCCATCAGCGACCCACAGGGGGCCAGGGATACGCAGTATTTT
CAISDPQGARDTQYF
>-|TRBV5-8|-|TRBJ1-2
TGTGCCAGCAGCGACAGCTGGGATGGCTACACCTTC
CASSDSWDGYTF
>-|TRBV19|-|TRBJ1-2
TGTGCCAGTAGCGCCCCCGGGGGGCGCCATGGCCACACCTTC
CASSAPGGRHGHTF
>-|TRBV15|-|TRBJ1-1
TGTGCCACCAGCAGAGAGACGAACACTGAAGCTTTCTTT
CATSRETNTEAFF
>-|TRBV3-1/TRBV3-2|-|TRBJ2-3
TGTGCCAGCAGCCAAGTATCGAGCCGCACAGATACGCAGTATTTT
CASSQVSSRTDTQYF
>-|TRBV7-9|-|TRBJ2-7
TGTGCCAGCAGCCAAACCGACAGGGACTGGAGCTACGAGCAGTACTTC
CASSQTDRDWSYEQYF
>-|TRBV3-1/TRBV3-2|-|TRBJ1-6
TGTGCCAGCAGCCAAGTGACAGAACCTTCACCCCTCCACTTT
CASSQVTEPSPLHF
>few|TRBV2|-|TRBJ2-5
TGTGCCAGCCTGATGCGATGGGAGACCCAGTACTTC
CASLMRWETQYF